The source of this T cell receptor beta chain is a study of blood T cell repertoires in COVID-19. Whole-study context: PBMCs, B-cell-depleted T cells, or T cells were the source of the cDNA or gDNA that made up the material.

The CDR3 extends over 14 amino acids. The ends were cut back, 5 bases at V and 0 bases at J, with 8 bases in the middle. Germline CDR1 and CDR2: LNHDA and SQIVND (reference sequence). Profiling relied on immunoSEQ multiplex PCR, and the TCRdb table lists in-frame clones only, not all of them. The repertoire holds a few hundred thousand clones, with approximately 90% as singletons. Sequenced: peripheral blood. The rearrangement joins TRBV19 to TRBJ1-3, with a weak D call TRBD1 (6 bases). The TCR was taken from a woman under 40 with COVID-19, enrolled during active disease. DNA of the CDR3: TGTGCCAGTAGTCTGGACAGCTCTGGAAACACCATATATTTT. Translated, it gives CASSLDSSGNTIYF. Looking up the rest from reference TRBV19 and TRBJ1-3 gives the full variable domain: DGGITQSPKYLFRKEGQNVTLSCEQNLNHDAMYWYRQDPGQGLRLIYYSQIVNDFQKGDIAEGYSVSREKKESFPLTVTSAQKNPTAFYLCASSLDSSGNTIYFGEGSWLTVV.